Shown below are 6 T cell receptor beta chains from a single sample sequenced in a study of brain T cells in children with intractable seizures. TCRdb's table, derived via immunoSEQ multiplex PCR, lists solely in-frame clones and lacks some. The sample shows 95,000 to 120,000 clones, 85% to 95% of them seen only once. The starting material was peripheral blood, obtained at surgery. The receptors derive from a boy in the first two years of life with hemimegalencephaly and intractable seizures.

V gene TRBV29-1 combines with J gene TRBJ2-7; D gene unclear. Trimming stripped 4 bases from V and 2 bases from J, with 21 bases between. CDR3 length: 16 residues. The V gene's germline CDR1 is SQVTM and CDR2 ANQGSEA. Here the CDR3 reads CSVALMGSWAPYEQYF. CDR3 sequence (DNA): TGCAGCGTTGCCCTGATGGGGTCCTGGGCCCCCTACGAGCAGTACTTC.

V usage is TRBV4-1 and J usage is TRBJ1-6; D ambiguous. The V end was cut by 1 base, the J end by 5 bases, with 12 bases between. This CDR3 is 16 amino acids long. Germline CDR1 reads MGHRA; CDR2 reads YSYEKL. CDR3 sequence reads: CASSQARLRNNSPLHF. The CDR3 DNA reads as TGCGCCAGCAGCCAAGCGCGACTGAGGAATAATTCACCCCTCCACTTT.

This clone appeared once. V is TRBV9 and J is TRBJ2-5; 8 bases are shared with TRBD2. V lost 0 bases and J lost 4; bases outside the gene matches: 2. The CDR3 loop spans 14 amino acids. The germline gives CDR1 SGDLS, CDR2 YYNGEE. In DNA, the CDR3 is TGTGCCAGCAGCGTAGCGGGAGGGCCAGAGACCCAGTACTTC. This encodes CASSVAGGPETQYF.

The rearrangement uses TRBV24-1 and TRBJ2-5; weak D call: TRBD2 (6 bases). Germline V lookup: CDR1 KGHDR, CDR2 SFDVKD. The CDR3 is 13 amino acids. The V end was cut by 1 base, the J end by 5 bases, with 7 bases between. The CDR3 nucleotides read TGTGCCACCAGTGATTTCCTAGCGGAGACCCAGTACTTC. Translating it yields CATSDFLAETQYF.

The chain employs TRBV28 and TRBJ1-3, with D tentatively TRBD1 (5 bases). Germline V gives CDR1 MDHEN, CDR2 SYDVKM. This CDR3 comprises 14 residues. Trimming shortened V by 2 bases and J by 0 bases, and 5 bases separated the two germline ends. The DNA for the CDR3 is TGTGCCAGCAGTTTAGGGGGCTCTGGAAACACCATATATTTT. Translating gives CASSLGGSGNTIYF.

This clone was observed a single time. The V and J genes are TRBV6-6 and TRBJ2-3; 7 bases match TRBD2. Germline trimming cut 6 bases from V and 2 bases from J; bases unmatched to any gene: 8. This CDR3 has 15 residues. Germline lookup yields CDR1 MNHNY and CDR2 SVGAGI (reference sequence). DNA of the CDR3: TGTGCCAGCAGGGGGGGGGTTTTTGTCACAGATACGCAGTATTTT. Translated: CASRGGVFVTDTQYF.